This note documents a single TCR beta chain sequence. As handled by the study authors: The assay estimated nucleated cells by amplifying reference gene primers. The assay was immunoSEQ multiplex PCR, and TCRdb's table has in-frame clones only and misses some. V and J calls and clone size are as listed in that table; D and trimming were resolved from the DNA. The profile shows a few hundred thousand clones, roughly 90% of them singletons. These data are taken from a study of blood T cell repertoires in COVID-19. This CDR3 contains 13 residues. V lost 1 base and J lost 10, with 8 bases in between. Germline V gene data show CDR1 as SGHDN and CDR2 as FVKESK.

The specimen was PBMCs or T cells enriched from blood (not recorded which). V usage is TRBV14 and J usage is TRBJ1-6; D remains unclear. This receptor was obtained from a woman in her 30s who had been exposed to COVID-19. The CDR3 loop is CASSQGLESPLHF. The DNA for the CDR3 is TGTGCCAGCAGCCAAGGTCTGGAGTCACCCCTCCACTTT.